A selection of T cell receptor beta chains follows, all from one sample in a study of tumour-infiltrating T cells in Burkitt lymphoma. TCRdb's copy holds only in-frame clones and misses some; the assay was immunoSEQ multiplex PCR. Of about 46,000 clones listed, around 30% are singletons. Sequencing was carried out using tumor tissue. Receptor source: a human donor with Burkitt lymphoma. CDR3s include the opening cysteine and the closing phenylalanine or tryptophan. D genes are given only for firm matches. Clone size is given for some rows only: seen once, a few or many times, or a class if the clone is expanded.

v_call	clone_size	d_call	j_call	cdr3_nt	cdr3_aa
TRBV4-2	few	TRBD2	TRBJ2-3	TGTGCCAGCCGGCAGCGGGGGGGAGGGGATACGCAGTATTTT	CASRQRGGGDTQYF
TRBV9	few	TRBD1	TRBJ2-7	TGTGCCAGCAGCATTTCGACAGGGAGTGGAGAGCAGTACTTC	CASSISTGSGEQYF
TRBV9	.	TRBD2	TRBJ2-5	TGTGCCAGCAGCACCCCTAGCGGGGGGGGGACCCAGTACTTC	CASSTPSGGGTQYF
TRBV6-7	.	.	TRBJ1-1	TGTGCCAGCAGTTACAGCAGGGTGAACACTGAAGCTTTCTTT	CASSYSRVNTEAFF
TRBV6-1	.	TRBD1	TRBJ1-6	TGTGCCAGCATGTGGGACAGAGATAATTCACCCCTCCACTTT	CASMWDRDNSPLHF
TRBV20-1	.	.	TRBJ2-3	TGCAGTGCTGGGGCACCAGATACGCAGTATTTT	CSAGAPDTQYF
TRBV10-3	few	.	TRBJ2-5	TGTGCCATCAGTGCTTTACGGCAAGAGACCCAGTACTTC	CAISALRQETQYF
TRBV7-2	few	.	TRBJ2-2	TGTGCCAGCAGCTTAGGCGGCGGGGCCGGCGGGGAGCTGTTTTTT	CASSLGGGAGGELFF
TRBV28	.	.	TRBJ1-5	TGTGCCAGCAGTTTAGGTATCGGTGTCACGGCCCAGCATTTT	CASSLGIGVTAQHF
TRBV5-4	.	.	TRBJ1-6	TGTGCCAGCAGCTTGGCGGCGGGCTCGGGCCCACCCCTCCACTTT	CASSLAAGSGPPLHF
TRBV10-3	few	.	TRBJ1-5	TGTGCCATCACGGACAGCCCGGACAATCAGCCCCAGCATTTT	CAITDSPDNQPQHF
TRBV30	.	.	TRBJ1-5	TGTGCCTGGAGTGTAATAGGCCATCAGCCCCAGCATTTT	CAWSVIGHQPQHF
TRBV29-1	few	TRBD1	TRBJ1-5	TGCAGCGTTGCGGGGACAGGGACCAATCAGCCCCAGCATTTT	CSVAGTGTNQPQHF
TRBV5-1	few	.	TRBJ2-7	TGCGCCAGCAGCTTGTCTTCCGGCGGGCCCTACGAGCAGTACTTC	CASSLSSGGPYEQYF
TRBV29-1	.	TRBD1	TRBJ1-1	TGCAGCGTTGGAGGGACAGGGGTAGGGAACACTGAAGCTTTCTTT	CSVGGTGVGNTEAFF
TRBV28	few	TRBD1	TRBJ2-2	TGTGCCAGCAGCCTAAAGGGGGCGCCCGGGGAGCTGTTTTTT	CASSLKGAPGELFF
TRBV6-1	few	.	TRBJ2-3	TGTGCCAGCTGGGGGAGAGTTTGGACAGATACGCAGTATTTT	CASWGRVWTDTQYF
TRBV4-3	few	.	TRBJ2-5	TGCGCCAGCAGCCAAGGTCTAATCGAGACCCAGTACTTC	CASSQGLIETQYF
TRBV5-8	few	TRBD1	TRBJ1-1	TGTGCCAGCAGCTTGAAACCGGGACAGGGGGGCACTGAAGCTTTCTTT	CASSLKPGQGGTEAFF
TRBV7-2	few	TRBD1	TRBJ1-2	TGTGCCAGCAGCTCTGGGACAGGGGCGGCGGGCTACACCTTC	CASSSGTGAAGYTF
TRBV28	once	TRBD1	TRBJ1-2	TGTGCCAGCAGCTTAGGGGGCGCGGGGGCTAACTATGGCTACACCTTC	CASSLGGAGANYGYTF
TRBV14	.	TRBD1	TRBJ2-5	TGTGCCAGCAGCCCTCGACAGGGCCGGGAGACCCAGTACTTC	CASSPRQGRETQYF
TRBV10-3	few	.	TRBJ1-5	TGTGCCATCAGCAGGGGAGGGGATGTAGGTCAGCCCCAGCATTTT	CAISRGGDVGQPQHF
TRBV7-9	.	TRBD1	TRBJ1-1	TGTGCCAGCAGCAGAATGACAGGGCTCTTTAATCTGGCTTTCTTT	CASSRMTGLFNLAFF
TRBV6-6	few	.	TRBJ2-6	TGTGCCAGCAGTCCCGATGCGGGATCGGGGGCCAACGTCCTGACTTTC	CASSPDAGSGANVLTF
TRBV5-6	few	.	TRBJ2-7	TGTGCCAGCAGCCAAATTATCGGGGCGACAGTTTACTCCTACGAGCAGTACTTC	CASSQIIGATVYSYEQYF
TRBV5-1	.	.	TRBJ2-7	TGCGCCAGCAGCCCGGGGACCTACGAGCAGTACTTC	CASSPGTYEQYF
TRBV29-1	few	.	TRBJ2-3	TGCAGCGTTTACGGGGGCCCCCTCGGTACGCAGTATTTT	CSVYGGPLGTQYF
TRBV19	few	.	TRBJ2-7	TGTGCCAGTAGTATCAGACACGGACCATCCTACGAGCAGTACTTC	CASSIRHGPSYEQYF
TRBV5-1	few	.	TRBJ1-1	TGCGCCAGCAGCTCCACTGGGGACACTGAAGCTTTCTTT	CASSSTGDTEAFF
TRBV5-1	.	TRBD1	TRBJ2-1	TGCGCCAGCAGCTTGGGTGGGACAGGGGGTTATGAGCAGTTCTTC	CASSLGGTGGYEQFF
TRBV5-1	.	.	TRBJ1-5	TGCGCCAGCAGCCAGGGAAAAAATCAGCCCCAGCATTTT	CASSQGKNQPQHF
TRBV19	.	.	TRBJ1-6	TGTGCCAGTACCTTTGGGGGGCGAGTCGATTCACCCCTCCACTTT	CASTFGGRVDSPLHF
TRBV18	.	TRBD2	TRBJ2-7	TGTGCCAGCTCACCACAAACTAGCGGGGGGCCACAGTACTTC	CASSPQTSGGPQYF
TRBV30	.	.	TRBJ1-3	TGTGCCTGGAGTGTGGGACCTGGAAACACCATATATTTT	CAWSVGPGNTIYF
TRBV25-1	few	TRBD1	TRBJ1-1	TGTGCCAGCAGTGTGACAGGGACGAACACTGAAGCTTTCTTT	CASSVTGTNTEAFF
TRBV11-2	.	.	TRBJ2-7	TGTGCCAGCAGCCCCCCCGGCGGCAGTGTTAGGTCCTACGAGCAGTACTTC	CASSPPGGSVRSYEQYF
TRBV29-1	few	.	TRBJ1-5	TGCAGCGTTGTTGGGACCCTCGGAGGGCCCCAGCATTTT	CSVVGTLGGPQHF
TRBV5-5	.	.	TRBJ1-2	TGTGCCAGCAGCTTGAGCCCCTTCGGTTCCTATGGCTACACCTTC	CASSLSPFGSYGYTF
TRBV28	.	TRBD1	TRBJ1-5	TGTGCCAGCAGTTCAGGGGGCCAGCCCCAGCATTTT	CASSSGGQPQHF
TRBV6-5	few	.	TRBJ1-4	TGTGCCAGCAGTTACGGGGGCCTCGAAGGTGAAAAACTGTTTTTT	CASSYGGLEGEKLFF